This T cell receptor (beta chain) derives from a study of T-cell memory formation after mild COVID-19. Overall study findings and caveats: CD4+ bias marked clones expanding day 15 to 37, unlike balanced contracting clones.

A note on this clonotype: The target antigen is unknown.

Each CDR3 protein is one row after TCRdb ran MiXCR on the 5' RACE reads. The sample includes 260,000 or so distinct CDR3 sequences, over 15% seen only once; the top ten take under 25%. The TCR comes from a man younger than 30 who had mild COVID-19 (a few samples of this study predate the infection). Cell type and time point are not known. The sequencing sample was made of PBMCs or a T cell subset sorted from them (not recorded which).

The CDR3: CASSPTSERTDTQYF. DNA of the CDR3: TGTGCCAGCAGCCCCACTAGCGAACGCACAGATACGCAGTATTTT. The genes are TRBV7-9 and TRBJ2-3, with 7 bases lining up with TRBD2. There are 15 residues in the CDR3. The germline CDR1 and CDR2 sequences are SEHNR and FQNEAQ (reference sequence). V trimming: 5 bases; J trimming: 1 base; junction bases outside the gene matches: 6.